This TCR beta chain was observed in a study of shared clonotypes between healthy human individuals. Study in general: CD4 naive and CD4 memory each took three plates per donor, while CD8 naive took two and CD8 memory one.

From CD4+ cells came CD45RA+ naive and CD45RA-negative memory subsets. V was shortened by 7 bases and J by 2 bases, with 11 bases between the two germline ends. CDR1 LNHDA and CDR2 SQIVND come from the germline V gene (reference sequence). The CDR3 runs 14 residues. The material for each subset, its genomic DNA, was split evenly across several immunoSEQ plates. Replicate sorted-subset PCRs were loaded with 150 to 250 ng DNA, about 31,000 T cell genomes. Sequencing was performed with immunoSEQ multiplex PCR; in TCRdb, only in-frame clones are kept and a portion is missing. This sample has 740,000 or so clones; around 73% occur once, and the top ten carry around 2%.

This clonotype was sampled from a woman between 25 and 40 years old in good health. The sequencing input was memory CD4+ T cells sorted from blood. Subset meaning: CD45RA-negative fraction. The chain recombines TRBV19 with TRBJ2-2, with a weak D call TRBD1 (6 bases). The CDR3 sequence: CASTPGQNTGELFF. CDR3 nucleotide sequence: TGTGCCAGTACCCCGGGACAAAACACCGGGGAGCTGTTTTTT.